Listed below are T cell receptor beta chains from one sample, sequenced in a study of T cells in Graves' hyperthyroidism and ophthalmopathy. TCRdb processed the multiplex PCR reads anew with MiXCR; each CDR3 protein has one entry. The repertoire has around 500,000 distinct CDR3 sequences, 20% to 25% of them found once; the top ten carry roughly 49%. Sequenced input: blood. Receptor source: a woman between 65 and 79 years old with Graves' ophthalmopathy. The CDR3 runs from the conserved cysteine through the conserved F or W. The D gene is left open where the match is weak. Where a row states a size, it is once, few, many or the class of an expanded clone; other rows omit it.

>TRBV7-3|TRBJ2-1|.|few
TGTGCCAGCAGCTTAACCCCAACCAATGAGCAGTTCTTC
CASSLTPTNEQFF
>TRBV7-9|TRBJ2-3|.|few
TGTGCCAGCAGCTGGGGCTCTCGCACAGATACGCAGTATTTT
CASSWGSRTDTQYF
>TRBV24-1|TRBJ1-1|.|.
TGTGCCACCAGTGGGGGTCTCCCGAACACTGAAGCTTTCTTT
CATSGGLPNTEAFF
>TRBV2|TRBJ2-1|TRBD1|.
TGTGCCAGCAGTGAACTTACCCGGGACAGCTGGGGTAATGAGCAGTTCTTC
CASSELTRDSWGNEQFF
>TRBV6-2/TRBV6-3|TRBJ2-1|.|.
TGTGCCAGCAGTTCTCGACCCACCTCCGGCAATGAGCAGTTCTTC
CASSSRPTSGNEQFF
>TRBV6-2/TRBV6-3|TRBJ1-2|TRBD1|.
TGTGCCAGCAGCTTATCGACAGGGCGGAACTATGGCTACACCTTC
CASSLSTGRNYGYTF
>TRBV12-3/TRBV12-4|TRBJ1-2|TRBD1|many
TGTGCCAGCAGTGACAGGGGACACAACTATGGCTACACCTTC
CASSDRGHNYGYTF
>TRBV5-6|TRBJ1-1|.|.
TGTGCCAGCAGCTTGGGGACGAAAAACCTATTGAACACTGAAGCTTTCTTT
CASSLGTKNLLNTEAFF
>TRBV18|TRBJ2-5|.|many
TGTGCCAGCTCGGGCCAAGAGACCCAGTACTTC
CASSGQETQYF
>TRBV6-5|TRBJ1-5|.|few
TGTGCCAGCAGTTACGGCAGCAGGAATCAGCCCCAGCATTTT
CASSYGSRNQPQHF
>TRBV6-2/TRBV6-3|TRBJ1-1|.|.
TGTGCCAGCAGTTACTCGGGTAGGACAAACACTGAAGCTTTCTTT
CASSYSGRTNTEAFF
>TRBV6-1|TRBJ2-7|TRBD1|many
TGTGCCAGCAGTGCCTCGGGACAGGGGGCCTACGAGCAGTACTTC
CASSASGQGAYEQYF
>TRBV18|TRBJ1-1|.|.
TGTGCCAGCTCACCACGGTCCCCGGATAGGGGGGCTGAAGCTTTCTTT
CASSPRSPDRGAEAFF
>TRBV3-1|TRBJ2-7|.|.
TGTGCCAGCAGCCAAACTCCCGGGGTATCCTACGAGCAGTACTTC
CASSQTPGVSYEQYF
>TRBV5-1|TRBJ1-2|.|few
TGCGCCAGCAGTCGGACAGCCTATGGCTACACCTTC
CASSRTAYGYTF
>TRBV2|TRBJ2-3|.|many
TGTGCCAGCAGTAACGACAACACAGATACGCAGTATTTT
CASSNDNTDTQYF
>TRBV12-3/TRBV12-4|TRBJ1-5|.|many
TGTGCCAGCAGTTTAGGTCCTGCAACCCAGCATTTT
CASSLGPATQHF
>TRBV25-1|TRBJ2-1|TRBD1|few
TGTGCCAGCAGTGCCACAGGGGGCTCACTAGGTGGGTTCTTC
CASSATGGSLGGFF
>TRBV2|TRBJ1-1|.|.
TGTGCCAGCAATGAATTGCAGGGAAGCACTGAAGCTTTCTTT
CASNELQGSTEAFF
>TRBV9|TRBJ2-3|TRBD2|once
TGTGCCAGCAGCGAAGGGAGGGTCAAATGGGATACGCAGTATTTT
CASSEGRVKWDTQYF
>TRBV6-1|TRBJ1-6|.|.
TGTGCCAGCAGTGAAGGGCCTTACAATTCACCCCTCCACTTT
CASSEGPYNSPLHF
>TRBV27|TRBJ2-5|.|few
TGTGCCAGCAGTCTGTCAGAGTACCAAGAGACCCAGTACTTC
CASSLSEYQETQYF
>TRBV5-5|TRBJ1-2|.|.
TGTGCCAGCAGGCCCGACATTGTCTATGGCTACACCTTC
CASRPDIVYGYTF
>TRBV2|TRBJ2-1|TRBD2|many
TGTGCCAGCAGTGAAGGTCTAGCGGGAGGTTGGGAGCAGTTCTTC
CASSEGLAGGWEQFF
>TRBV7-3|TRBJ2-2|TRBD2|.
TGTGCCAGCAGCCCGAGGACTAGCGGGATCACCGGGGAGCTGTTTTTT
CASSPRTSGITGELFF
>TRBV29-1|TRBJ2-2|.|few
TGCAGCGCCCCGGGGTTAGCGAACACCGGGGAGCTGTTTTTT
CSAPGLANTGELFF